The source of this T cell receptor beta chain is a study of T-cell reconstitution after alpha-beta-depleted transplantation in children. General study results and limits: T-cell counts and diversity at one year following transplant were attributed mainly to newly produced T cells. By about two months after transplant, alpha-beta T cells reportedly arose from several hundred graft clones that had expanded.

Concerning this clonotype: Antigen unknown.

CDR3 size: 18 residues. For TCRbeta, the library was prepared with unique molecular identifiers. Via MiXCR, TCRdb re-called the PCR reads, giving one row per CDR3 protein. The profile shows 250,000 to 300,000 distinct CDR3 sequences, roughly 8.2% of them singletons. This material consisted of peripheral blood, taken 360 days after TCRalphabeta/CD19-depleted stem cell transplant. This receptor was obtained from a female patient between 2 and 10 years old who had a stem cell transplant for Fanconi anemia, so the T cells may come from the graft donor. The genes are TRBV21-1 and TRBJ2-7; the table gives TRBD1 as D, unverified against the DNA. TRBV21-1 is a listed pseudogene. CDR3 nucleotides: TGTGCCAGCCAAGCCCCAGGACCCCGGGGAAGGATACTCTACGAGCAGTACTTC. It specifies CASQAPGPRGRILYEQYF.